This T cell receptor beta chain was observed in a study of T cells in Graves' hyperthyroidism and ophthalmopathy. This clonotype was recorded at least ten times. Amplification of TCR beta CDR3 regions used RNA as the template. Primed by the HTBI set, a first-round RT-PCR was run on the TCR CDR3. From the multiplex PCR reads, TCRdb called clonotypes with MiXCR, one entry per CDR3 protein. This sample carries just under 750,000 distinct CDR3 sequences, 35% of them seen once, and the ten largest clones take roughly 30%. The trim removed 5 bases at V and 4 bases at J, leaving 9 bases unmatched. CDR1 and CDR2 (germline): SGHTA, FQGTGA. This CDR3 contains 16 residues.

The sequenced sample was blood. This receptor was identified in a middle-aged woman with Graves' hyperthyroidism. This chain joins TRBV7-3 and TRBJ2-2, with 8 bases identical to TRBD2. Here the CDR3 reads CASSPSVAGGTGELFF. CDR3 DNA: TGTGCCAGCAGCCCTTCGGTGGCGGGGGGCACCGGGGAGCTGTTTTTT.